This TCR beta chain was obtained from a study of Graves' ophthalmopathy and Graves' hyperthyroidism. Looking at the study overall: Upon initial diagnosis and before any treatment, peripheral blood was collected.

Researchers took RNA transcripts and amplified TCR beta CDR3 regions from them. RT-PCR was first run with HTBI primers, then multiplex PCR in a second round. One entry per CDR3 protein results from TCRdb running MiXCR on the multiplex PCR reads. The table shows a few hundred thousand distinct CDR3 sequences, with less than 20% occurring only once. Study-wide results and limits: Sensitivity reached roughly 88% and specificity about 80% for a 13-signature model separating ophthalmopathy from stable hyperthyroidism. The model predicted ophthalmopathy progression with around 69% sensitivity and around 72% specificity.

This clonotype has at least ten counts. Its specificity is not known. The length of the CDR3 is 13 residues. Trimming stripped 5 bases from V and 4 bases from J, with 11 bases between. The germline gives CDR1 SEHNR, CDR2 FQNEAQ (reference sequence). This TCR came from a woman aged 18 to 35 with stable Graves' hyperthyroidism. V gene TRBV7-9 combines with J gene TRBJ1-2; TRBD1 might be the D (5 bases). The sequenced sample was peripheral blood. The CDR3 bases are TGTGCCAGCAGCCACGGGACGGGCTATGGCTACACCTTC. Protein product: CASSHGTGYGYTF.